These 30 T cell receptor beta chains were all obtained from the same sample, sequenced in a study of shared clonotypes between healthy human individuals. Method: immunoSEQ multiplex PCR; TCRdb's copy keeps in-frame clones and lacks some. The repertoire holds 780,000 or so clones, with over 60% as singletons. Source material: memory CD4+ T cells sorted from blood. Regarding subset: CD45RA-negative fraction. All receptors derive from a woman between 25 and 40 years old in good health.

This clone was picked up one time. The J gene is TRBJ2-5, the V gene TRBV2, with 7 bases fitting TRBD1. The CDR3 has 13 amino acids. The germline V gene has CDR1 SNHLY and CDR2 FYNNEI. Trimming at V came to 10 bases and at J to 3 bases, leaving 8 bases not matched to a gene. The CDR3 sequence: CANNRDREETQYF. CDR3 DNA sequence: TGTGCCAACAACCGGGACAGAGAAGAGACCCAGTACTTC.

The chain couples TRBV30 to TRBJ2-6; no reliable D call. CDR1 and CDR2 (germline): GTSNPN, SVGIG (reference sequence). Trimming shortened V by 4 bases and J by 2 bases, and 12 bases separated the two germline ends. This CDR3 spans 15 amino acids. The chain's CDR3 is CAWTRGGTGANVLTF. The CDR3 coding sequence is TGTGCCTGGACCCGAGGCGGCACTGGGGCCAACGTCCTGACTTTC.

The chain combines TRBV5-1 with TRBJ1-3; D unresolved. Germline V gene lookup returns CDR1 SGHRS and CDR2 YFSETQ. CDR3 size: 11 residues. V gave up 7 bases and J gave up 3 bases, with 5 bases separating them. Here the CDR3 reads CASPDGNTIYF. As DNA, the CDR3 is TGCGCCAGCCCAGATGGAAACACCATATATTTT.

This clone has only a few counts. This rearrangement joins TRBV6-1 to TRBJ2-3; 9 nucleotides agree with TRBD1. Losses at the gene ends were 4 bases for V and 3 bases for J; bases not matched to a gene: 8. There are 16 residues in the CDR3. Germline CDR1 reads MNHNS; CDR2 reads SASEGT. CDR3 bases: TGTGCCAGCAGTGGCCTGACAGGGGGTCTTACAGATACGCAGTATTTT. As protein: CASSGLTGGLTDTQYF.

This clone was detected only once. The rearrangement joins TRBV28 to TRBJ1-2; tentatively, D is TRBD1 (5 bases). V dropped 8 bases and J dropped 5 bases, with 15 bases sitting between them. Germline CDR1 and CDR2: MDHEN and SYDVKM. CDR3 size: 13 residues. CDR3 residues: CASLRDGTYGYTF. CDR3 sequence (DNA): TGTGCCAGCCTGCGGGACGGAACATATGGCTACACCTTC.

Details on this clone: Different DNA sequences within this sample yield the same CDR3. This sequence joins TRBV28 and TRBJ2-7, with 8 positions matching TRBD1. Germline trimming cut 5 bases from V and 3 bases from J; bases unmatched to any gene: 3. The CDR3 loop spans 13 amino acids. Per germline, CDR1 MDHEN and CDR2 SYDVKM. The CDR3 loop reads CASSPDRGYEQYF. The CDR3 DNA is TGTGCCAGCAGTCCCGACAGGGGCTACGAGCAGTACTTC. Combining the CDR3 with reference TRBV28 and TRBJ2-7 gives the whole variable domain DVKVTQSSRYLVKRTGEKVFLECVQDMDHENMFWYRQDPGLGLRLIYFSYDVKMKEKGDIPEGYSVSREKKERFSLILESASTNQTSMYLCASSPDRGYEQYFGPGTRLTVT.

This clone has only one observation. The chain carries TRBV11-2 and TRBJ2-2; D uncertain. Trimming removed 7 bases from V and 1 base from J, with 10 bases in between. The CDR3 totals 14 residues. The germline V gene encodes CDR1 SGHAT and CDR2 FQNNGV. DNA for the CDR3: TGTGCCAGCACTCCGACGCGGAACACCGGGGAGCTGTTTTTT. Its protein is CASTPTRNTGELFF. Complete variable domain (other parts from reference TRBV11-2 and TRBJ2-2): EAGVAQSPRYKIIEKRQSVAFWCNPISGHATLYWYQQILGQGPKLLIQFQNNGVVDDSQLPKDRFSAERLKGVDSTLKIQPAKLEDSAVYLCASTPTRNTGELFFGEGSRLTVL.

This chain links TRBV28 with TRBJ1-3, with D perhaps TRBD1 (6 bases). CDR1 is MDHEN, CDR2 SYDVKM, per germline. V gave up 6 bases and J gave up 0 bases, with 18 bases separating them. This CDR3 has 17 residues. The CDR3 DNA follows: TGTGCCAGCAGCCTGGCCCTCGGGGGGCTCTCTGGAAACACCATATATTTT. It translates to CASSLALGGLSGNTIYF.

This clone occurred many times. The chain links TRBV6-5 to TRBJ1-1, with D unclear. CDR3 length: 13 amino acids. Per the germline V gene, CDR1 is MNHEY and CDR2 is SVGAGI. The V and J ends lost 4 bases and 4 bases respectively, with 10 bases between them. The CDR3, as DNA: TGTGCCAGCAGTTTCATGAGGGCCACTGAAGCTTTCTTT. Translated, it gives CASSFMRATEAFF.

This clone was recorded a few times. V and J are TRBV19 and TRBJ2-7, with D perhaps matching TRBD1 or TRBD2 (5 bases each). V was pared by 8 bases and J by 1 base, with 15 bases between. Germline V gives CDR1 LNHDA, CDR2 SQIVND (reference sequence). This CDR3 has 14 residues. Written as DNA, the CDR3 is TGTGCCAGTGCTGCCGATGAGGGGTCCTACGAGCAGTACTTC. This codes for CASAADEGSYEQYF.

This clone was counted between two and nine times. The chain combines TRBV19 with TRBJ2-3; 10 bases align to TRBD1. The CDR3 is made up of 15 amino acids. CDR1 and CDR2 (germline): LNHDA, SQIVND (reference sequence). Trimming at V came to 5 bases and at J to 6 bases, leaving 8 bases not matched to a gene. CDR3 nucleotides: TGTGCCAGTAGTGGTCGACAGGGGGCGGATGATACGCAGTATTTT. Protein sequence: CASSGRQGADDTQYF.

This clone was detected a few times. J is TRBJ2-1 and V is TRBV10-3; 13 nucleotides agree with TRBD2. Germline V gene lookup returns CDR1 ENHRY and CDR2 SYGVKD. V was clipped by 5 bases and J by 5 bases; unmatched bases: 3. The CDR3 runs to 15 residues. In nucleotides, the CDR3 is TGTGCCATCAGTTACGGACTAGCGGGAGACAATGAGCAGTTCTTC. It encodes CAISYGLAGDNEQFF.

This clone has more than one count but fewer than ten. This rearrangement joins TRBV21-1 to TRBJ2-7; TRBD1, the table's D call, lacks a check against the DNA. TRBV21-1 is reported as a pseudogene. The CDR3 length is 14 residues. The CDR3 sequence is CASSNRVYIYEQYF. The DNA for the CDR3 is TGTGCCAGCAGCAACAGGGTTTACATCTACGAGCAGTACTTC.

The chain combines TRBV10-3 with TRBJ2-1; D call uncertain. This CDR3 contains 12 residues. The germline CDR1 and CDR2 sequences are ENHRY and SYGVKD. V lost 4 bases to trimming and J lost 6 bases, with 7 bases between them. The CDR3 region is CAISVLPNEQFF. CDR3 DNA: TGTGCCATCAGTGTTCTCCCCAATGAGCAGTTCTTC.

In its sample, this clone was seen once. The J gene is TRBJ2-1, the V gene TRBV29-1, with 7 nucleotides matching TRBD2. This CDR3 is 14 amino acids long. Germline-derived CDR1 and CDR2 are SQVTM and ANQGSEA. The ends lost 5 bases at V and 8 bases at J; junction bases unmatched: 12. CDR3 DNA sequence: TGCAGCGTTCTAGGGAGGGCCTCTTTCGATGAGCAGTTCTTC. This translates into CSVLGRASFDEQFF.

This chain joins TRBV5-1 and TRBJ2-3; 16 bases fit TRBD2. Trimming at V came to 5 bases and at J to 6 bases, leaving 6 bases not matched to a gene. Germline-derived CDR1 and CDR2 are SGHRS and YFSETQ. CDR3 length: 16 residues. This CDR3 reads CASSGTSGRAWDTQYF. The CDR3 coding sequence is TGCGCCAGCAGTGGGACTAGCGGGAGGGCCTGGGATACGCAGTATTTT.

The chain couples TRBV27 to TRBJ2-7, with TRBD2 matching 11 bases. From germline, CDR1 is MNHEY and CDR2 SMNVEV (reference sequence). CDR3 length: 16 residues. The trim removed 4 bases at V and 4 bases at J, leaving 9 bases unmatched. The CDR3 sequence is CASSSASGRTPYEQYF. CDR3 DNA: TGTGCCAGCAGTTCGGCTAGCGGGAGGACACCTTACGAGCAGTACTTC.

The CDR3 sequence: CASTPVSMVGNNEQFF. CDR3 coding DNA: TGTGCCAGTACCCCCGTTTCGATGGTTGGGAACAATGAGCAGTTCTTC. This chain connects TRBV19 to TRBJ2-1; D is unclear. V was pared by 7 bases and J by 5 bases, with 21 bases between. The CDR3 is 16 amino acids. Germline V lookup: CDR1 LNHDA, CDR2 SQIVND (reference sequence).

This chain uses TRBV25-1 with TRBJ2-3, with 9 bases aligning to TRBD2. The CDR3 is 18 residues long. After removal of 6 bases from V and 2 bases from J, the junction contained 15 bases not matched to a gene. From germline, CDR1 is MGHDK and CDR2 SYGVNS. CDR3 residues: CASSPEGTLAGSTDTQYF. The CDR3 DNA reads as TGTGCCAGCAGCCCCGAAGGAACCCTAGCGGGGTCCACAGATACGCAGTATTTT.

This chain's CDR3 is CSAPNSYGYTF. The CDR3 nucleotides read TGCAGTGCTCCTAATTCCTATGGCTACACCTTC. The chain links TRBV20-1 to TRBJ1-2; D not certain. The CDR3 is 11 amino acids. The V end was cut by 5 bases, the J end by 4 bases, with 8 bases between. Germline loops: CDR1 DFQATT, CDR2 SNEGSKA (reference sequence).

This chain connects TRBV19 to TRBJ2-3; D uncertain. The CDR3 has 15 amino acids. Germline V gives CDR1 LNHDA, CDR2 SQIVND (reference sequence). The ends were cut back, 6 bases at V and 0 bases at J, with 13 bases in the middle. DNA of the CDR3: TGTGCCAGTAGGGGTACAGAATCTAGCACAGATACGCAGTATTTT. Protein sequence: CASRGTESSTDTQYF.

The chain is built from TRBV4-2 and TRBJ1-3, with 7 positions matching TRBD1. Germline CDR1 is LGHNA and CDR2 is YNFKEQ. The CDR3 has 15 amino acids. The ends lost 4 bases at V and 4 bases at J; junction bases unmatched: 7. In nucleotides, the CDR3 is TGTGCCAGCAGCCGGAACAGGGGCGCCGGAAACACCATATATTTT. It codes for CASSRNRGAGNTIYF.

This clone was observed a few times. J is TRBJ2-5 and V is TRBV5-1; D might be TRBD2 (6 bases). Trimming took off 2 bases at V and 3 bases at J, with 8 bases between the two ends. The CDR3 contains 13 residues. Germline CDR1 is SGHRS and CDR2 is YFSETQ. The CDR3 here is CASSFQREETQYF. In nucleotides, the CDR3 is TGCGCCAGCAGCTTCCAGCGGGAAGAGACCCAGTACTTC.

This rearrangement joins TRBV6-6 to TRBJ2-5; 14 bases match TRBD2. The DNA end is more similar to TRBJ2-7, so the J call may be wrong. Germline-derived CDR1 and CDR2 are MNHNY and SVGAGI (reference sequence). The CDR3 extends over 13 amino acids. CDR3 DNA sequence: TGTGCCAGTGGACTAGCGGGAGGCCACGAGCAGTACTTC. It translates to CASGLAGGHEQYF.

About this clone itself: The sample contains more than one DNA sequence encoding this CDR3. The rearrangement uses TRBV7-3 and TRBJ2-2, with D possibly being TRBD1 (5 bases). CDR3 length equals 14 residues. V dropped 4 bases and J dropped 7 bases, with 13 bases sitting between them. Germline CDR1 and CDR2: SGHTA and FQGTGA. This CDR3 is CASSSRVEGGELFF. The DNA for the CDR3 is TGTGCCAGCAGCTCCAGGGTCGAAGGCGGGGAGCTGTTTTTT.

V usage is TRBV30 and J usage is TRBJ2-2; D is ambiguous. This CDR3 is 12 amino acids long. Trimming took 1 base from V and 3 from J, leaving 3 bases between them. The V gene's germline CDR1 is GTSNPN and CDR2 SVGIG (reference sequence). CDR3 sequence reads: CAWSGDTGELFF. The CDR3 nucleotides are TGTGCCTGGAGTGGGGACACCGGGGAGCTGTTTTTT.

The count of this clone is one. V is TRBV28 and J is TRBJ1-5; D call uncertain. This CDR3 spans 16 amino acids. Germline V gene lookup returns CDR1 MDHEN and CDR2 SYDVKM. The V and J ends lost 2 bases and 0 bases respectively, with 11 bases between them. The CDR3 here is CASSLGGSYSNQPQHF. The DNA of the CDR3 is TGTGCCAGCAGTTTAGGAGGGAGTTATAGCAATCAGCCCCAGCATTTT.

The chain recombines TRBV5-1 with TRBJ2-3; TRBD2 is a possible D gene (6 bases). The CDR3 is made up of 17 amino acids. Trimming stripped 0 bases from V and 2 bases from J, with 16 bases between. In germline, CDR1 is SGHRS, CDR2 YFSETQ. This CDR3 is CASSLELGGLNTDTQYF. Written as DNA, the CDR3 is TGCGCCAGCAGCTTGGAGCTCGGGGGACTCAACACAGATACGCAGTATTTT. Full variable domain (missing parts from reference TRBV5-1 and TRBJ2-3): KAGVTQTPRYLIKTRGQQVTLSCSPISGHRSVSWYQQTPGQGLQFLFEYFSETQRNKGNFPGRFSGRQFSNSRSEMNVSTLELGDSALYLCASSLELGGLNTDTQYFGPGTRLTVL.

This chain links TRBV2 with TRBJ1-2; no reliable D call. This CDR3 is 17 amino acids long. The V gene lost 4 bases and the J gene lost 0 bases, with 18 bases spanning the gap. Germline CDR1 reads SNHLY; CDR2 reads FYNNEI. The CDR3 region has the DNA TGTGCCAGCAGTGGGGAAGGAAGAAGGACCACTAACTATGGCTACACCTTC. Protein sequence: CASSGEGRRTTNYGYTF. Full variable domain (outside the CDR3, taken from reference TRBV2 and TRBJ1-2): EPEVTQTPSHQVTQMGQEVILRCVPISNHLYFYWYRQILGQKVEFLVSFYNNEISEKSEIFDDQFSVERPDGSNFTLKIRSTKLEDSAMYFCASSGEGRRTTNYGYTFGSGTRLTVV.

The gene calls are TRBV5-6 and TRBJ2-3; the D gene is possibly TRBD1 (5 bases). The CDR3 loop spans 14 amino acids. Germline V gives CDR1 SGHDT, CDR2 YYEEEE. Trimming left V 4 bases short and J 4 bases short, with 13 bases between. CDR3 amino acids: CASSPRTLSDTQYF. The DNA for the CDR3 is TGTGCCAGCAGCCCGCGGACACTCTCAGATACGCAGTATTTT.